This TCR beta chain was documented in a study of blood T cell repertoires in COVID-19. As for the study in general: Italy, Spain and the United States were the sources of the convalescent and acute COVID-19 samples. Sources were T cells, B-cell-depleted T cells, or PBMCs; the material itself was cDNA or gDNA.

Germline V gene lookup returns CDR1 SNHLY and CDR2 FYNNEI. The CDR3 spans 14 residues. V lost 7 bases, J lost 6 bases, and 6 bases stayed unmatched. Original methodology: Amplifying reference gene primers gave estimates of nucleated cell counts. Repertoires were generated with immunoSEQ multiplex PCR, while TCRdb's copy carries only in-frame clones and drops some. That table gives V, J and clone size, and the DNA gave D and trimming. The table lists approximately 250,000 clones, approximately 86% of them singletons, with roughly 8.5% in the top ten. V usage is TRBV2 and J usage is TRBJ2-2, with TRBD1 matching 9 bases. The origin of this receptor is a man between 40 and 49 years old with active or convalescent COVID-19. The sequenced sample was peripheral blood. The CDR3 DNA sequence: TGTGCCAGCATGTGGGACAGGGAGGCCGGGGAGCTGTTTTTT. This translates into CASMWDREAGELFF.